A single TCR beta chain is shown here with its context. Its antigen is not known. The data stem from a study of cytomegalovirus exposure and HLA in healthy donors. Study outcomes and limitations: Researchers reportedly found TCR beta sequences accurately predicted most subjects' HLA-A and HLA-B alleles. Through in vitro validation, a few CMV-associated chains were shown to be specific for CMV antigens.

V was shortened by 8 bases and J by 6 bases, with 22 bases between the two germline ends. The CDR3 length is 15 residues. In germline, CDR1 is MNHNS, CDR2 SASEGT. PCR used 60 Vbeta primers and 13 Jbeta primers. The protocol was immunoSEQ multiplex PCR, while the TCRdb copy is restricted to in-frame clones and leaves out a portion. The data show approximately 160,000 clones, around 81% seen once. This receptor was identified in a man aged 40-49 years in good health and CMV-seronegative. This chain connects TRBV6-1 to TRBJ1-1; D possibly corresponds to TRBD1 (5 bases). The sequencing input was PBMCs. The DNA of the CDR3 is TGTGCCAGCGGCCCGAGGAGGGGCGCTCACTCTGAAGCTTTCTTT. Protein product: CASGPRRGAHSEAFF.